The 13 T cell receptor beta chains below were found in one sample sequenced in a study of cytomegalovirus exposure and HLA in healthy donors. The study ran its PCR with 60 Vbeta and 13 Jbeta primers. Repertoires were generated with immunoSEQ multiplex PCR, while TCRdb's copy carries only in-frame clones and drops some. The specimen's table records about 200,000 clones. Sequencing was done on a sample of PBMCs. The receptors were gathered from a boy under 18 in good health and CMV-seronegative.

The chain has TRBV4-2 and TRBJ2-3; 9 nucleotides align to TRBD2. The CDR3 loop spans 15 amino acids. Per germline, CDR1 LGHNA and CDR2 YNFKEQ. The trim removed 3 bases at V and 5 bases at J, leaving 6 bases unmatched. CDR3 coding DNA: TGTGCCAGCAGCCAGGGGACTAGCACGGTAGATACGCAGTATTTT. This codes for CASSQGTSTVDTQYF.

The chain joins TRBV7-9 to TRBJ1-3; 7 bases agree with TRBD1. The CDR3 spans 15 residues. Trimming at V came to 4 bases and at J to 4 bases, leaving 7 bases not matched to a gene. The V gene's germline CDR1 is SEHNR and CDR2 FQNEAQ (reference sequence). The CDR3 reads CASSSGGQVGNTIYF. CDR3 in DNA: TGTGCCAGCAGCTCGGGCGGACAGGTCGGAAACACCATATATTTT.

The CDR3 region is CASRYQGISQDTQYF. In DNA form, the CDR3 reads TGTGCCAGCAGATATCAGGGGATATCACAAGATACGCAGTATTTT. The chain recombines TRBV2 with TRBJ2-3; D might be TRBD1 (6 bases). Germline V gene lookup returns CDR1 SNHLY and CDR2 FYNNEI. V shed 6 bases and J shed 5 bases, with 18 bases lying between them. The CDR3 is 15 residues long.

The chain uses TRBV7-3 and TRBJ1-1; 9 bases match TRBD1. V dropped 2 bases and J dropped 4; count of bases not matched to a gene: 2. The CDR3 is made up of 14 amino acids. In germline, CDR1 is SGHTA, CDR2 FQGTGA. CDR3: CASSLGQGPTEAFF. CDR3 bases: TGTGCCAGCAGCTTAGGACAGGGGCCCACTGAAGCTTTCTTT.

The chain links TRBV19 to TRBJ1-1, with D perhaps matching TRBD1 (6 bases). Looked up from germline, CDR1 is LNHDA and CDR2 is SQIVND (reference sequence). Trimming cost V 5 bases and J 0 bases, with 13 bases left between them. This CDR3 contains 15 residues. CDR3 loop: CASSFGGRVNTEAFF. For the CDR3, the DNA is TGTGCCAGTAGTTTCGGGGGGCGGGTGAACACTGAAGCTTTCTTT.

This chain links TRBV27 with TRBJ2-5, with TRBD2 matching over 12 bases. Germline V gene lookup returns CDR1 MNHEY and CDR2 SMNVEV (reference sequence). The CDR3 has 16 amino acids. The V and J ends lost 6 bases and 7 bases, in that order; junction bases with no gene match: 12. The CDR3 coding sequence is TGTGCCAGCAGACCTAGGACTAGCGGGGTTAGTGGGACCCAGTACTTC. It codes for CASRPRTSGVSGTQYF.

The chain is built from TRBV5-4 and TRBJ2-3, with 8 bases lining up with TRBD2. V lost 4 bases and J lost 1; bases outside the gene matches: 8. CDR3 length: 16 residues. CDR1 and CDR2 (germline): SGHNT, YYREEE (reference sequence). CDR3 coding DNA: TGTGCCAGCAGCCCCCCCTCGCGGGGGGGCACAGATACGCAGTATTTT. Translating it yields CASSPPSRGGTDTQYF.

The gene calls are TRBV27 and TRBJ1-2; TRBD1 is a possible D gene (6 bases). The CDR3 loop spans 14 amino acids. Germline V gives CDR1 MNHEY, CDR2 SMNVEV (reference sequence). With 3 bases removed from V and 8 bases from J, the gap between germline ends came to 16 bases. The CDR3 region has the DNA TGTGCCAGCAGTTTCTCCCGGGACAAGGGGGGCTACACCTTC. Translation: CASSFSRDKGGYTF.

The rearrangement joins TRBV4-2 to TRBJ1-1; D is unresolved. The CDR3 consists of 13 residues. Trimming removed 2 bases from V and 3 bases from J, with 7 bases in between. CDR1 LGHNA and CDR2 YNFKEQ come from the germline V gene. In DNA form, the CDR3 reads TGTGCCAGCAGCCAAAGCCGAGACACTGAAGCTTTCTTT. Amino acids: CASSQSRDTEAFF.

The chain links TRBV9 to TRBJ2-6; the D gene is possibly TRBD2 (7 bases). With 4 bases removed from V and 4 bases from J, the gap between germline ends came to 9 bases. From germline, CDR1 is SGDLS and CDR2 YYNGEE. This CDR3 region has 14 residues. CDR3 in DNA: TGTGCCAGCAGCCCGGGGGGCGGGGCCAACGTCCTGACTTTC. It codes for CASSPGGGANVLTF.

DNA for the CDR3: TGTGCCAGCAGCGAGGACAGCTCCTACGAGCAGTACTTC. Translation: CASSEDSSYEQYF. This chain joins TRBV9 and TRBJ2-7; the D gene is possibly TRBD1 (6 bases). Germline V gene data show CDR1 as SGDLS and CDR2 as YYNGEE. The V end lost 3 bases, the J end lost 0 bases, and 7 bases lay between the germline ends. This CDR3 has 13 amino acids.

The V gene is TRBV7-9, the J gene TRBJ2-7, with 9 positions matching TRBD2. The CDR3 extends over 16 amino acids. In germline, CDR1 is SEHNR, CDR2 FQNEAQ (reference sequence). J was trimmed by 5 bases and V by 2 bases; bases with no gene match: 10. CDR3 residues: CASSLSWGLATHEQYF. The CDR3 coding sequence is TGTGCCAGCAGCTTAAGTTGGGGACTAGCTACCCACGAGCAGTACTTC.

Comment on this clone: It is unclear where the CDR3 begins or ends on the DNA, so no DNA is shown, and the CDR3 is as TCRdb lists it. The V gene is TRBV4-1, the J gene TRBJ2-1; the DNA was not used to check the table's D call, TRBD2. Looked up from germline, CDR1 is MGHRA and CDR2 is YSYEKL. From its first to its last residue, the CDR3 has 20 amino acids. The CDR3 reads CASSQERGLRAGTAYNEQFF.